These T cell receptor beta chains were read from a single sample in a study of CD8 T cells in Susac syndrome. TCRdb redid the calling of the immunoSEQ multiplex PCR reads with MiXCR, one entry per CDR3 protein. The data show around 69,000 distinct CDR3 sequences, over 85% seen once. The specimen sequenced was CD8+ T cells from PBMCs. Receptors originate from a human donor with Susac syndrome. CDR3s include the opening cysteine and the closing phenylalanine or tryptophan.

j_gene | v_gene | CDR3aa
TRBJ1-1 | TRBV6-2/TRBV6-3 | CASSSRGTEAFF
TRBJ1-2 | TRBV19 | CASATGYDYTF
TRBJ2-7 | TRBV6-5 | CASSYYPPGYEQYF
TRBJ2-5 | TRBV28 | CASSLKNRGRHQETQYF
TRBJ1-3 | TRBV12-3/TRBV12-4 | CASSPDTGERNTIYF
TRBJ1-1 | TRBV5-1 | CASSLTGTGRMNTEAFF
TRBJ2-1 | TRBV30 | CAWRVLAGSDEQFF
TRBJ1-6 | TRBV2 | CASNTWGQGDSPLHF
TRBJ2-5 | TRBV6-5 | CASRLAVVPQTQYF
TRBJ1-1 | TRBV9 | CASSATPRNTEAFF
TRBJ2-2 | TRBV20-1 | CSARPALRPNTGELFF
TRBJ1-3 | TRBV12-3/TRBV12-4 | CASTRTGSGNTIYF
TRBJ2-3 | TRBV27 | CASTTLTSGSTDTQYF
TRBJ2-1 | TRBV25-1 | CASSEWVSAGSVEQFF
TRBJ2-5 | TRBV5-1 | CASSFEGRGETQYF
TRBJ2-7 | TRBV6-2/TRBV6-3 | CASSPGQSYEQYF
TRBJ1-1 | TRBV19 | CASSLTENTEAFF
TRBJ2-3 | TRBV5-1 | CASSFRQGRDTQYF
TRBJ2-1 | TRBV10-3 | CAISAGVYNEQFF
TRBJ1-1 | TRBV5-1 | CASSLANGLNTEAFF
TRBJ2-1 | TRBV7-9 | CATSPIAGVWNEQFF
TRBJ1-2 | TRBV27 | CASSSAGGNYGYTF
TRBJ2-1 | TRBV5-1 | CASSPGTGGPSYNEQFF
TRBJ1-2 | TRBV7-9 | CASSLGTVDYGYTF
TRBJ2-3 | TRBV2 | CASRIGLAGLNTQYF
TRBJ2-1 | TRBV27 | CASSYRGANEQFF
TRBJ2-1 | TRBV4-1 | CASSPQDNEQFF
TRBJ2-4 | TRBV19 | CASSIQAGSNIQYF
TRBJ1-1 | TRBV7-2 | CASSLVARRNTEAFF
TRBJ1-1 | TRBV12-3/TRBV12-4 | CASSFGGWEYTEAFF
TRBJ2-5 | TRBV19 | CASTGDPQETQYF
TRBJ2-7 | TRBV29-1 | CSVRQVPYEQYF
TRBJ1-1 | TRBV12-3/TRBV12-4 | CASSFTLGGYTEAFF
TRBJ2-3 | TRBV20-1 | CSAAPPMIDTQYF
TRBJ2-1 | TRBV7-2 | CASSFDRGAGDEQFF
TRBJ2-1 | TRBV12-3/TRBV12-4 | CASSSDSPNEQFF
TRBJ2-7 | TRBV27 | CASSPTGPPGQYF
TRBJ2-2 | TRBV7-8 | CASRPWSNHTGELFF
TRBJ1-1 | TRBV6-2/TRBV6-3 | CASRWEWRSEVFF
TRBJ2-1 | TRBV2 | CASRRFSYNEQFF
TRBJ1-1 | TRBV6-5 | CASSYDLRDTGKAFF
TRBJ1-4 | TRBV27 | CASKYREGGDEKLFF
TRBJ1-1 | TRBV7-9 | CASSRTAEAFF
TRBJ2-7 | TRBV7-2 | CASSFGTEGWYEQYF
TRBJ2-7 | TRBV3-1 | CASSQGSGGAPHYEQYF
TRBJ1-1 | TRBV30 | CARKAGTEAFF
TRBJ1-1 | TRBV21-1 | CASSKAGVNTEAFF
TRBJ1-1 | TRBV12-3/TRBV12-4 | CASSLGGEAFF